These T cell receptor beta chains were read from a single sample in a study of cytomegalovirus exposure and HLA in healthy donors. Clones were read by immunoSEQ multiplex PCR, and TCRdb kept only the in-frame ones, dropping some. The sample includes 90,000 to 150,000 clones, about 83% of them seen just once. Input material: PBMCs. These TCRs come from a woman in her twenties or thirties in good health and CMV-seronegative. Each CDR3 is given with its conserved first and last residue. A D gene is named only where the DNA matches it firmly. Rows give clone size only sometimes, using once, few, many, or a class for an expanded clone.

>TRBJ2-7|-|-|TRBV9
TGTGCCAGCACCCTAAGGGGGTCGGATACGGACGAGCAGTACTTC
CASTLRGSDTDEQYF
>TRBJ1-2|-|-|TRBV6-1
TGTGCCAGCAGTGAAGCGGGCAGCTATGGCTACACCTTC
CASSEAGSYGYTF
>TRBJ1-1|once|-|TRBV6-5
TGTGCCAGCGCTTCTGGGGGGATAAGGAACACTGAAGCTTTCTTT
CASASGGIRNTEAFF
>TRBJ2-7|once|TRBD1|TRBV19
TGTGCCAGTAGTCAGGGGGCTCTTAGCGAGCAGTACTTC
CASSQGALSEQYF
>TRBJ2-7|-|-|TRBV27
TGTGCCAGCAGCCAAGGGGGGGGGAACTCCTACGAGCAGTACTTC
CASSQGGGNSYEQYF
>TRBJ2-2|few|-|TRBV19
TGTGCCAGTCGTGATCGGACAGATCTCACCGGGGAGCTGTTTTTT
CASRDRTDLTGELFF
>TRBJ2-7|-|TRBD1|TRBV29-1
TGCAGCGTTGAAGGTGGAACCCCCAGGGGGCCCTACGAGCAGTACTTC
CSVEGGTPRGPYEQYF
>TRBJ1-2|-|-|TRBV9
TGTGCCAGCGGAGGCCGAACGGCGGGCTACACCTTC
CASGGRTAGYTF
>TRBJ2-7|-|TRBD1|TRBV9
TGTGCCAGCAGCCCTCGGGACAGGGCCTACGAGCAGTACTTC
CASSPRDRAYEQYF
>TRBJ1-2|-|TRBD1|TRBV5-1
TGCGCCAGCAGCTTGGCCGGGGGTAGGACAGGGGACTATGGCTACACCTTC
CASSLAGGRTGDYGYTF
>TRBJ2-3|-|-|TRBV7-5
TGTGCCAGAAGCTTATTGTCCGGGTTCCACAACACAGATACGCAGTATTTT
CARSLLSGFHNTDTQYF
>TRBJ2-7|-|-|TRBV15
TGTGCCACCAGCAGAGGCAGAACAGTGTCCCTTGTCGAGCAGTACTTC
CATSRGRTVSLVEQYF
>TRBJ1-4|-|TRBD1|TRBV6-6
TGTGCCAGCAGTCAGGACAGGGGGCGTGAAAAACTGTTTTTT
CASSQDRGREKLFF
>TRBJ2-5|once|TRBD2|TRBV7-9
TGTGCCAGCAGCCTTCCTCTAGCGGGGGGGCTGGAGACCCAGTACTTC
CASSLPLAGGLETQYF
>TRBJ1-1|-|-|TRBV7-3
TGTGCCAGCAGCTTTGGAGGGACCGTCACTGAAGCTTTCTTT
CASSFGGTVTEAFF
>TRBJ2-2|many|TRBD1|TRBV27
TGTGCCAGCAGTTCCCTCCTGACAGGGGGCCCCGGGGAGCTGTTTTTT
CASSSLLTGGPGELFF
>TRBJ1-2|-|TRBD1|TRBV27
TGTGCCAGCAGTCCGGACAGGGCAAGTCTCTATGGCTACACCTTC
CASSPDRASLYGYTF
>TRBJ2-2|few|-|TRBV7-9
TGTGCCAGCAGTTACGCTAGCGCCGGGGAGCTGTTTTTT
CASSYASAGELFF
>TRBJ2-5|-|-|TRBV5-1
TGCGCCAGCAGCCCCCCGGTACAAGAGACCCAGTACTTC
CASSPPVQETQYF
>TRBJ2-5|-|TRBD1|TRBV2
TGTGCCAGCAGTAGGACAGGGGGCGCGGGAGAGACCCAGTACTTC
CASSRTGGAGETQYF
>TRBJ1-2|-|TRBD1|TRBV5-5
TGTGCCAGCAGCTTCGACAGGGGCACCTATGGCTACACCTTC
CASSFDRGTYGYTF
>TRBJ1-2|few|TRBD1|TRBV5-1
TGCGCCAGCAGCTTGGTGGGACAGGGGGCGTTTGGCTACACCTTC
CASSLVGQGAFGYTF
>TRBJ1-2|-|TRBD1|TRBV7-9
TGTGCCAGCAGCGAACAGGGGACTGCTGGCTACACCTTC
CASSEQGTAGYTF
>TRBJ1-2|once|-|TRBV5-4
TGTACCAGCAGCGCTGGCGGGGGCGACTATGGCTACACCTTC
CTSSAGGGDYGYTF
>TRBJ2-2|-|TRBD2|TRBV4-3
TGCGCCAGCAGCCAAGATCCCTCGGGAGGGCCCAACACCGGGGAGCTGTTTTTT
CASSQDPSGGPNTGELFF
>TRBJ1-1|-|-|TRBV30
TGTGCCTGGAGTGGGCAGGGAAGGGCTGAAGCTTTCTTT
CAWSGQGRAEAFF
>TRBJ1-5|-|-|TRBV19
TGTGCCAGTAGTACCCCGGGACTTCTCCAGCATTTT
CASSTPGLLQHF
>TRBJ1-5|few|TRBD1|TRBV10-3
TGTGCCATCAGTGACGGGGGGGACAGCGTTGATCAGCCCCAGCATTTT
CAISDGGDSVDQPQHF
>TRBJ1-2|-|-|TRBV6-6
TGTGCCAGCAGTTATAGGACAGAGCAGGGCTACACCTTC
CASSYRTEQGYTF
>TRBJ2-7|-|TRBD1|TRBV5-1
TGCGCCAGCAGCTTGGAGGGACAGGGGTACGAGCAGTACTTC
CASSLEGQGYEQYF
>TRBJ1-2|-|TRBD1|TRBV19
TGTGCCAGTAGCCAGGGGGGACAGACTAACTATGGCTACACCTTC
CASSQGGQTNYGYTF
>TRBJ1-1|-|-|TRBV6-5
TGTGCCAGCAGTTACGCGGGGGGCAGCACTGAAGCTTTCTTT
CASSYAGGSTEAFF
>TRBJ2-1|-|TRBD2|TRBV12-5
TGTGCTAGTGGTTTGGGACTGGGGGGGGATGAGCAGTTCTTC
CASGLGLGGDEQFF
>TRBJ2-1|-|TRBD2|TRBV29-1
TGCAGCGTTGAGGGACTAGCGGGGGGGCCCTCCTACAATGAGCAGTTCTTC
CSVEGLAGGPSYNEQFF
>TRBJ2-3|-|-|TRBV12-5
TGTGCTAGTGGTCACCACACCGATACGCAGTATTTT
CASGHHTDTQYF
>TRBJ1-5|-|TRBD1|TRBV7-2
TGTGCCAGCAGCCGAGGGACAGTTAGCAATCAGCCCCAGCATTTT
CASSRGTVSNQPQHF
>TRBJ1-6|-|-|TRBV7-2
TGTGCCAGCAGCTTAGGCTCAGGTTATAATTCACCCCTCCACTTT
CASSLGSGYNSPLHF
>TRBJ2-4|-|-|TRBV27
TGTGCCAGCAGTGCCGGGAAAAACATTCAGTACTTC
CASSAGKNIQYF
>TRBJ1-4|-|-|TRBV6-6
TGTGCCAGCAGTTACTCTACAGCAACTAATGAAAAACTGTTTTTT
CASSYSTATNEKLFF
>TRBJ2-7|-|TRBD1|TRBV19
TGTGCCAGTAGATACAGGGGAGTCGGGCTTTACGAGCAGTACTTC
CASRYRGVGLYEQYF
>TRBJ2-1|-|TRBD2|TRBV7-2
TGTGCCAGCAGCTTAGTTAGCGGGGGGGCCGATTGGGGCAATGAGCAGTTCTTC
CASSLVSGGADWGNEQFF
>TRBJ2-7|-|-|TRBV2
TGTGCCAGCAGTGAAGCGCTGGTAGCTTCCTACGAGCAGTACTTC
CASSEALVASYEQYF
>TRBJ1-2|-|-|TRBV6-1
TGTGCCAGCAGTGAAGCCGCGGGTGGGGACTATGGCTACACCTTC
CASSEAAGGDYGYTF
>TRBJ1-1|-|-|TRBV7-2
TGTGCCAGCAGCTTAGTTAGCACTGAAGCTTTCTTT
CASSLVSTEAFF
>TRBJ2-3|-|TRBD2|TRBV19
TGTGCCAGTAGTCCCAGGAGCGGGGGGGTTCTCACAGATACGCAGTATTTT
CASSPRSGGVLTDTQYF
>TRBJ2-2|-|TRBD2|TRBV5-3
TGTGCCAGAAGCCCGGGACTAGCGGGTGAGGACACCGGGGAGCTGTTTTTT
CARSPGLAGEDTGELFF
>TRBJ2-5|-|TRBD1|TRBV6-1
TGTGCCAGCAGTGAAAGGACAGGGGGCGCTAGGGAGACCCAGTACTTC
CASSERTGGARETQYF
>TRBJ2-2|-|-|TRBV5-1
TGCGCCAGCAGCTTGGCGGGGGATTGGAACACCGGGGAGCTGTTTTTT
CASSLAGDWNTGELFF
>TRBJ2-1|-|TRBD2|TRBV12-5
TGTGCTAGTGGTCTTGGACTAGACAATGAGCAGTTCTTC
CASGLGLDNEQFF
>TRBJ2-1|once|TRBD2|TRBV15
TGTGCCACCAGCAGAGGGGGTAGCGGGGGTGACAATGAGCAGTTCTTC
CATSRGGSGGDNEQFF
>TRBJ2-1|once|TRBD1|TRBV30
TGTGCCTGGAGTGTACAGGGGGTTCGAATCAATGAGCAGTTCTTC
CAWSVQGVRINEQFF
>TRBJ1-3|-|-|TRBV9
TGTGCCAGCAGAGCAGGCTCTGGAAACACCATATATTTT
CASRAGSGNTIYF
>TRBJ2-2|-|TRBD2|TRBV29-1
TGCAGCGTTCTAACCGGGACTAGCGGGGGGGCTCGGACCGGGGAGCTGTTTTTT
CSVLTGTSGGARTGELFF
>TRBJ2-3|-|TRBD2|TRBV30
TGTGCCTGGAGGCCGGGACTAGCGGGGGGCTCATTCCCCACGAATACGCAGTATTTT
CAWRPGLAGGSFPTNTQYF